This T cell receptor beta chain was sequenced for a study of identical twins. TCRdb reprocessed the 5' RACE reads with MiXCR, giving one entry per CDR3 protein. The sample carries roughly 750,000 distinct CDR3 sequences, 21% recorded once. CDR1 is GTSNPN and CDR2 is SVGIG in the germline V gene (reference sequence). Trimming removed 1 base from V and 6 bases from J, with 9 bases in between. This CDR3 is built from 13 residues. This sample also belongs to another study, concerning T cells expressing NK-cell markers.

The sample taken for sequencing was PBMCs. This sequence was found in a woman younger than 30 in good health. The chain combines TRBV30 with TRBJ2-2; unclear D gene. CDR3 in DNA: TGTGCCTGGAGTGCCCTGGGTGCCGGGGAGCTGTTTTTT. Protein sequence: CAWSALGAGELFF.